This T cell receptor (beta chain) was identified in a study of response to subunit inactivated influenza vaccine. Study-level results: That few new T cells are recruited by each seasonal influenza vaccination was the authors' suggestion.

This clonotype has at least ten counts. Its antigen remains unknown. One end of the junction varies from germline; a read error may be responsible. TCRdb reprocessed the RT-PCR reads via MiXCR and lists one record per CDR3 protein. The sample holds hundreds of thousands of distinct CDR3 sequences; 15% to 18% are singletons and the top ten take 11%. CDR1 is SNHLY, CDR2 FYNNEI, per germline. The CDR3 sequence is 12 residues long. The specimen was PBMCs from blood, collected 11 to 12 days after vaccination. The TCR sequence derives from a man aged 45 to 65 who received an inactivated influenza vaccine. The chain recombines TRBV2 with TRBJ2-7; D possibly corresponds to TRBD2 (5 bases). The CDR3 DNA is TGCGCCAGCAGCAAGACGGGGTACGAGCAGTACTTC. It yields the protein CASSKTGYEQYF.